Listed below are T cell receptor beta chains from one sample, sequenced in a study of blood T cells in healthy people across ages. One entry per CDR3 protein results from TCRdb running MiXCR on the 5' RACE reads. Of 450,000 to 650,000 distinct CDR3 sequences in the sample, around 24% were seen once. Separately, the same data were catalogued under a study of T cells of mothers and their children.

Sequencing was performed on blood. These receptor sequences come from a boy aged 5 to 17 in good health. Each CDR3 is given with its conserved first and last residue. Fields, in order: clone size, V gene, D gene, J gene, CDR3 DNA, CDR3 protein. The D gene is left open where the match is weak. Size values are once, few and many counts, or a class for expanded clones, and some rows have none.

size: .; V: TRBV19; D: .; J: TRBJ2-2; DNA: TGTGCCAGCCACACGTTCCAGGCGGGCACCGGGGAGCTGTTTTTT; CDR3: CASHTFQAGTGELFF
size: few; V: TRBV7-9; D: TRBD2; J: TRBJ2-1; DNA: TGTGCCAGCAGCTTGTTGACTAGCGGGAGTTATGAGCAGTTCTTC; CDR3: CASSLLTSGSYEQFF
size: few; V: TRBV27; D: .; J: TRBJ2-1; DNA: TGTGCCAGCAGTTCACAGGGACTTTACAATGAGCAGTTCTTC; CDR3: CASSSQGLYNEQFF
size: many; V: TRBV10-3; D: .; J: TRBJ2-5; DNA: TGTGCCATCAGTAAGGACTCCCAAGAGACCCAGTACTTC; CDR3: CAISKDSQETQYF
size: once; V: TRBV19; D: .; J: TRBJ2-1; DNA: TGTGCCAGTAGTATAAACAGGGTCTATGAGCAGTTCTTC; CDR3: CASSINRVYEQFF
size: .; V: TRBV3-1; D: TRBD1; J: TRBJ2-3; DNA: TGTGCCAGCAGCCCGATAGGGGCAGGGGGCACAGATATGCAGTATTTT; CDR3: CASSPIGAGGTDMQYF
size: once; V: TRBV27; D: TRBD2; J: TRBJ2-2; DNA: TGTGCCAGCAGTTCCTATACCTGGGGCGGGAGCAAAAACACCGGGGAGCTGTTTTTT; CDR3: CASSSYTWGGSKNTGELFF
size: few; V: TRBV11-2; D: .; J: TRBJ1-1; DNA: TGTGCCAGCAGCTTAAACACGGGGAACACTGAAGCTTTCTTT; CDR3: CASSLNTGNTEAFF
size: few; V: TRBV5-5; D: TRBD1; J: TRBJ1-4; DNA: TGTGCCAGCAGCTTAGACCGGGACAGGCATGAAAAACTGTTTTTT; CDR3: CASSLDRDRHEKLFF
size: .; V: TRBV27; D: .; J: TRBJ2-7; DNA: TGTGCCAGCAGTTCCTCGGGGTCGGACGAGCAGTACTTC; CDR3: CASSSSGSDEQYF
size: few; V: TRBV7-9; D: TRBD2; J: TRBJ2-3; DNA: TGTGCCAGCAGCCCAGGTCGCGGGGGGGTGAGGTTCGCAGATACGCAGTATTTT; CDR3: CASSPGRGGVRFADTQYF
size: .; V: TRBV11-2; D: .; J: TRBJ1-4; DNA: TGTGCCAGCAGCTTATTGCAGTCTTGGGCTAATGAAAAACTGTTTTTT; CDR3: CASSLLQSWANEKLFF
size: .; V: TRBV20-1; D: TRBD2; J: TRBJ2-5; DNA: TGCAGTGCGGCTCGCTTCAGCGGGGAAGACTATTACCAAGAGACCCAGTACTTC; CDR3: CSAARFSGEDYYQETQYF
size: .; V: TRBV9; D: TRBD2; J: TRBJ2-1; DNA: TGTGCCAGCGCTAGAGCGGGGAGCTCCTACAATGAGCAGTTCTTC; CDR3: CASARAGSSYNEQFF
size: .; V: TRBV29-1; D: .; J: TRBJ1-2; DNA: TGCAGCGTTGAAGATGACAGGCTTTTCTATGGCTACACCTTC; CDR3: CSVEDDRLFYGYTF
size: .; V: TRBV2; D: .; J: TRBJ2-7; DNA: TGTGCCAGCCTTCTAGCCAGGGATTACGAGCAGTACTTC; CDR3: CASLLARDYEQYF
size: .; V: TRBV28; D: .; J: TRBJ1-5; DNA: TGTGCCAGCATCGGGGGGGTCCAGCCCCAGCATTTT; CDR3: CASIGGVQPQHF
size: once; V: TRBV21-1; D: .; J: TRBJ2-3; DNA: TGTGCCAGCAGCACGCTTCTAGCCCCAGTTAGCACAGATACGCAGTATTTT; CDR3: CASSTLLAPVSTDTQYF
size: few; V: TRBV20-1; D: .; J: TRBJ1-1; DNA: TGCAGTGCCCAGGGATCTATGAACACTGAAGCTTTCTTT; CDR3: CSAQGSMNTEAFF
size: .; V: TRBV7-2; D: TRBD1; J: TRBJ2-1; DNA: TGTGCCAGCAGTGGGACAGGGACTTCCTACAATGAGCAGTTCTTC; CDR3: CASSGTGTSYNEQFF
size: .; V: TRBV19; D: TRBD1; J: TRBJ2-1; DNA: TGTGCCAGTAGTATTTGGGACAGGGGTAACAATGAGCAGTTCTTC; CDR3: CASSIWDRGNNEQFF
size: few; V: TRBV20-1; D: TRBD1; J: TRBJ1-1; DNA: TGCAGTGCTACATCGATCATAGGACAGGCCCTGACGAGCACTGAAGCTTTCTTT; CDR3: CSATSIIGQALTSTEAFF
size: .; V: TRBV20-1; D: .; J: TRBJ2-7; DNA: TGCAGTGCCCCGCGGGGATCCCCGGACTACGAGCAGTACTTC; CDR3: CSAPRGSPDYEQYF
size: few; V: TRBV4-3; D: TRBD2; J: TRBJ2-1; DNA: TGCGCCAGCAGCCAACGGGGGGCCTACAATGAGCAGTTCTTC; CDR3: CASSQRGAYNEQFF
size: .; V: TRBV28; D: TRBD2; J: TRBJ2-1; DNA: TGTGCCAGCAGGACCGGGACTAGCGTATACAATGAGCAGTTCTTC; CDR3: CASRTGTSVYNEQFF
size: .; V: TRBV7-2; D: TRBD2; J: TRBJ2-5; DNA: TGTGCCAGCAGGTGGGGTAGCGGGCTAATGCAGGAGACCCAGTACTTC; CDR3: CASRWGSGLMQETQYF
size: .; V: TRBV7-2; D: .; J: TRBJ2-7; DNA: TGTGCCAGCAGCCCTATGCAATTCTACGAGCAGTACTTC; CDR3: CASSPMQFYEQYF
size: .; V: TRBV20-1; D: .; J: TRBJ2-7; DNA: TGCTCTATTCCCCAAGCCAGCTCCTACGAGCAGTACTTC; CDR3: CSIPQASSYEQYF
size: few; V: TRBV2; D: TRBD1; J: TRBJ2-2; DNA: TGTGCCAGCAGGCGACAGGGTATCGCCGGGGAGCTGTTTTTT; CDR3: CASRRQGIAGELFF
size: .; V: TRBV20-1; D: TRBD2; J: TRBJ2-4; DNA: TGCAGTGCTGAATCCGCCGGGACTAGCGGGAGACAAACAGCCAAAAACATTCAGTACTTC; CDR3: CSAESAGTSGRQTAKNIQYF
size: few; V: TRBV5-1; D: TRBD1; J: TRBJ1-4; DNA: TGCGCCAGCAGCTTAGACAGGGTTGCTGAAAAACTGTTTTTT; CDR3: CASSLDRVAEKLFF
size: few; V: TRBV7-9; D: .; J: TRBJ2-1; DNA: TGCTCCTACTGGTCCGATGAGCAGTTCTTC; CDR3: CSYWSDEQFF
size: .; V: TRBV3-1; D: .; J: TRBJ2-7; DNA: TGTGCCAGCAGCCAAGATACGGACGAGCAGTACTTC; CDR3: CASSQDTDEQYF
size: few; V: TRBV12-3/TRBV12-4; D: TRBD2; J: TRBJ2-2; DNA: TGTGCCAGCAGTTTAGTAGCGGGAGTCGACACCGGGGAGCTGTTTTTT; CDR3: CASSLVAGVDTGELFF
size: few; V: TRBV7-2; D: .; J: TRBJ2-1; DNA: TGTGCCAGCAGCTTAGCGATCCAGCGAAGCTCCTACAATGAGCAGTTCTTC; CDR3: CASSLAIQRSSYNEQFF
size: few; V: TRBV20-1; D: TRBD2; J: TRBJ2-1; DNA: TGCAGTGCTAGAGCCCCGGGTAGCGGGGGGGGCCCAAGCTCCTACAATGAGCAGTTCTTC; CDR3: CSARAPGSGGGPSSYNEQFF
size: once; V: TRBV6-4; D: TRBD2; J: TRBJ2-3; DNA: TGTGCCAGCAGCGAGACTAGCGGGTGGGCCGGAGATACGCAGTATTTT; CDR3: CASSETSGWAGDTQYF
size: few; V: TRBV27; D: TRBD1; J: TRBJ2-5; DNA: TGTGCCAGCAGTCCAAACCCAAGAGACAGGGCCCTCGTCTACGAGCAGTGCTTC; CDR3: CASSPNPRDRALVYEQCF
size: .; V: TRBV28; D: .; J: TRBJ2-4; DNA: TGTGCCAGCAGTCCTGAGGTGGGGGCCAAAAACATTCAGTACTTC; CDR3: CASSPEVGAKNIQYF
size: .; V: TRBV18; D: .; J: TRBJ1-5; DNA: TGTGCCAGCTCGGGTGAGGGACAATCCTACCGGGGGGATCAGCCCCAGCATTTT; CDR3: CASSGEGQSYRGDQPQHF
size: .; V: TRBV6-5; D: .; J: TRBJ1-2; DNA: TGTGCCAGCAGGAAGGACGGACAGTCGCGAATTTATGGCTACACCTTC; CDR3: CASRKDGQSRIYGYTF
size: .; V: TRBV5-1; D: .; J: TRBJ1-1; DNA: TGCGCCAGCAGCTTGGCACGCCAGAACACTGAAGCTTTCTTT; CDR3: CASSLARQNTEAFF
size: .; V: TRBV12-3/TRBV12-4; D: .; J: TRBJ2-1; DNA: TGTGCCAGCAGTGTCGCAGGGGCGGGGTACAATGAGCAGTTCTTC; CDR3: CASSVAGAGYNEQFF
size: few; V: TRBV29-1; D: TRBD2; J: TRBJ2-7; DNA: TGCAGCGTTCGGGGGGAGGGACTTAACCCTTACGAGCAGTACTTC; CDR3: CSVRGEGLNPYEQYF
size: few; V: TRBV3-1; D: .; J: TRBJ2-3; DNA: TGTGCCAGCAGCCAAGTGTATCTGTATATGCAGTATTTT; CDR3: CASSQVYLYMQYF
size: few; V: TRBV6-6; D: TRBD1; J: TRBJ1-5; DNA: TGTGCCAGCAGTTACTCGGGACAGGGGAGCAATCAGCCCCAGCATTTT; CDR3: CASSYSGQGSNQPQHF
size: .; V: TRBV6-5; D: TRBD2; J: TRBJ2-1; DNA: TGTGCCAGCAGTTACTCACTAGCGGGAGGGCCTACTGCCCCCAATGAGCAGTTCTTC; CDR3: CASSYSLAGGPTAPNEQFF
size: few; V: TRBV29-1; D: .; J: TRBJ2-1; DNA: TGCAGCGTTGGTTCTGCGGAGCAGTTCTTC; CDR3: CSVGSAEQFF
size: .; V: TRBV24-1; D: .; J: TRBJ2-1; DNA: TGTGCCACCAGTGATACCAACGACCCCCTGTGGGAGAATGAGCAGTTCTTC; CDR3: CATSDTNDPLWENEQFF
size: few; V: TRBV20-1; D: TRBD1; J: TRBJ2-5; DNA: TGCAGTGCTGGGGACAGGGCTCAAGAGACCCAGTACTTC; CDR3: CSAGDRAQETQYF
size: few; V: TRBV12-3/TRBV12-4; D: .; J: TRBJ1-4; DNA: TGTGCCAGCAGTTTGGGTGTGAGTCATGAAAAACTGTTTTTT; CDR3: CASSLGVSHEKLFF
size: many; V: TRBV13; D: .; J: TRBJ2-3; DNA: TGTGCCAGCAGCTTGGCCCGACTGAACACAGATACGCAGTATTTT; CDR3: CASSLARLNTDTQYF
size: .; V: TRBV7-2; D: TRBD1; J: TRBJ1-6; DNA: TGTGCCAGCAGCTTAGCAGGGACAGGGTTACGACCCCTCCACTTT; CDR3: CASSLAGTGLRPLHF
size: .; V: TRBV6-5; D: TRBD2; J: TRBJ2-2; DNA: TGTGCCAGCAGTTACGGCCTGGGACTAGCGGACGGTAACACCGGGGAGCTGTTTTTT; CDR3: CASSYGLGLADGNTGELFF
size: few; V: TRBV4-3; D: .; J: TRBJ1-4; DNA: TGCGCCAGCAGCCCCGGGACAACGGGAGAAAAACTGTTTTTT; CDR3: CASSPGTTGEKLFF
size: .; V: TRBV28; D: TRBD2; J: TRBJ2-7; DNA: TGTGCCAGCAGTTCCACCTTGACTAGCGGGCGGAATTACGAGCAGTACTTC; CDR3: CASSSTLTSGRNYEQYF
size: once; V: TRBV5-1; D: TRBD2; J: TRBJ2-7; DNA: TGCGCCAGCAGCCCGGGACTAGCGGGAGCTTATATAGCCTACGAGCAGTACTTC; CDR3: CASSPGLAGAYIAYEQYF